Listed below are T cell receptor beta chains from one sample, sequenced in a study of blood T cell repertoires in COVID-19. Method: immunoSEQ multiplex PCR; TCRdb's copy keeps in-frame clones and lacks some. The sample lists 200,000 to 250,000 clones; 80% to 85% were seen once. Sample: peripheral blood. Receptors originate from a woman aged 60-75 years with acute or convalescent COVID-19. The CDR3 runs from the conserved cysteine through the conserved F or W. The D gene is left open where the match is weak. The size of a clone is reported for some rows only, either as once, few or many, or as a class for expanded clones.

abundance	d_gene	v_gene	j_gene	CDR3aa	CDR3nt
few	TRBD2	TRBV7-2	TRBJ2-6	CASSLVRGGGSGANVLTF	TGTGCCAGCAGCTTAGTCCGGGGGGGCGGTTCTGGGGCCAACGTCCTGACTTTC
.	.	TRBV19	TRBJ1-2	CASRTGVGGYTF	TGTGCCAGTAGGACAGGCGTCGGTGGCTACACCTTC
once	TRBD2	TRBV7-2	TRBJ2-3	CASSTGTSGGAVDTQYF	TGTGCCAGCAGCACCGGGACTAGCGGGGGGGCCGTAGATACGCAGTATTTT
once	TRBD2	TRBV15	TRBJ2-1	CATSRVKTSGGGSYNEQFF	TGTGCCACCAGCAGAGTTAAGACTAGCGGGGGGGGCTCCTACAATGAGCAGTTCTTC
.	.	TRBV30	TRBJ2-1	CAWRQGIYNEQFF	TGTGCCTGGAGACAGGGAATCTACAATGAGCAGTTCTTC
.	.	TRBV7-6	TRBJ1-4	CASSPEGGFNEKLFF	TGTGCCAGCAGCCCGGAGGGAGGGTTTAATGAAAAACTGTTTTTT
.	.	TRBV7-8	TRBJ1-4	CASSSPHRAANEKLFF	TGTGCCAGCAGCTCACCCCACAGGGCGGCTAATGAAAAACTGTTTTTT
few	.	TRBV4-1	TRBJ1-5	CASSQDPGYNQPQHF	TGCGCCAGCAGCCAAGATCCCGGGTACAATCAGCCCCAGCATTTT
.	.	TRBV7-2	TRBJ2-5	CASSPGVGWETQYF	TGTGCCAGCAGCCCAGGGGTAGGATGGGAGACCCAGTACTTC
.	.	TRBV5-5	TRBJ1-2	CASSLAGRLNYGYTF	TGTGCCAGCAGCTTGGCCGGTCGACTTAACTATGGCTACACCTTC
.	.	TRBV19	TRBJ1-4	CASSIYSGEKLFF	TGTGCCAGTAGTATTTACAGCGGTGAAAAACTGTTTTTT
few	.	TRBV5-1	TRBJ1-1	CASSLDPGQEAFF	TGCGCCAGCAGCTTGGATCCAGGACAAGAGGCTTTCTTT
once	.	TRBV5-1	TRBJ1-2	CASSLGPSRVGGYGYTF	TGCGCCAGCAGCTTGGGCCCAAGTCGCGTTGGAGGCTATGGCTACACCTTC
few	TRBD2	TRBV7-8	TRBJ2-1	CASSLVAGGPLSYNEQFF	TGTGCCAGCAGCTTAGTAGCGGGGGGGCCCCTTTCCTACAATGAGCAGTTCTTC
.	.	TRBV6-5	TRBJ2-3	CASRVGGSDTQYF	TGTGCCAGCAGGGTAGGCGGATCTGATACGCAGTATTTT
.	.	TRBV6-5	TRBJ1-4	CASSYSSTVGEKLFF	TGTGCCAGCAGTTACTCGAGCACGGTTGGTGAAAAACTGTTTTTT
.	.	TRBV10-3	TRBJ1-2	CAISDQGRDPYGYTF	TGTGCCATCAGTGACCAGGGGAGGGACCCCTATGGCTACACCTTC
few	.	TRBV19	TRBJ1-1	CASKVGATEAFF	TGTGCCAGTAAGGTGGGAGCCACTGAAGCTTTCTTT
.	.	TRBV20-1	TRBJ1-6	CSASLKKEHQGSYTYSPLHF	TGCAGTGCTAGTCTCAAGAAAGAGCACCAGGGTTCCTACACCTATTCACCCCTCCACTTT
.	.	TRBV28	TRBJ1-1	CASSLTGGLYQAFF	TGTGCCAGCAGTTTAACGGGGGGACTCTATCAAGCTTTCTTT
.	TRBD1	TRBV13	TRBJ1-2	CASSLGSGGAHYGYTF	TGTGCCAGCAGCTTAGGGTCAGGGGGCGCCCACTATGGCTACACCTTC
.	.	TRBV5-6	TRBJ2-1	CASSFQRGSYNEQFF	TGTGCCAGCAGCTTTCAACGGGGCTCCTACAATGAGCAGTTCTTC
.	.	TRBV6-6	TRBJ2-6	CASRLKPGANVLTF	TGTGCCAGCAGACTAAAGCCTGGGGCCAACGTCCTGACTTTC
.	.	TRBV7-9	TRBJ1-4	CASSLDQGIKEKLFF	TGTGCCAGCAGCTTAGATCAGGGGATTAAGGAAAAACTGTTTTTT
.	TRBD2	TRBV30	TRBJ2-2	CAWSTSGSTGELFF	TGTGCCTGGAGTACTAGCGGGTCTACCGGGGAGCTGTTTTTT
.	.	TRBV7-2	TRBJ1-6	CASSPPLGDNSPLHF	TGTGCCAGCAGCCCACCGTTAGGAGATAATTCACCCCTCCACTTT
.	TRBD2	TRBV6-5	TRBJ2-2	CATKTSGNTGELFF	TGTGCCACAAAGACTAGCGGTAACACCGGGGAGCTGTTTTTT
.	TRBD1	TRBV11-2	TRBJ1-2	CASSPRRQGFYGYTF	TGTGCCAGCAGCCCTAGAAGACAGGGATTCTATGGCTACACCTTC
.	TRBD1	TRBV30	TRBJ1-3	CAWILDRGAGNTIYF	TGTGCCTGGATACTGGACAGGGGGGCTGGAAACACCATATATTTT
few	.	TRBV10-3	TRBJ1-2	CAISEVTGYGYTF	TGTGCCATCAGTGAAGTGACGGGCTATGGCTACACCTTC
.	TRBD1	TRBV20-1	TRBJ2-1	CSASRWGQSVNEQFF	TGCAGTGCTAGTCGTTGGGGACAGTCGGTCAATGAGCAGTTCTTC
.	.	TRBV19	TRBJ2-5	CASSSRGWRETQYF	TGTGCCAGTAGTAGCAGGGGATGGCGGGAGACCCAGTACTTC
.	.	TRBV29-1	TRBJ2-7	CSVVGFYEQYF	TGCAGCGTTGTCGGGTTCTACGAGCAGTACTTC
.	.	TRBV6-1	TRBJ1-1	CASSRMNTEAFF	TGTGCCAGCAGCCGTATGAACACTGAAGCTTTCTTT
.	.	TRBV5-1	TRBJ1-5	CASKLHSNQPQHF	TGCGCCAGCAAACTCCATAGCAATCAGCCCCAGCATTTT
.	.	TRBV19	TRBJ1-2	CASSMGTFYGYTF	TGTGCCAGTAGTATGGGCACTTTTTATGGCTACACCTTC
.	.	TRBV6-6	TRBJ1-1	CASSRTGISTEAFF	TGTGCCAGCAGTAGAACAGGGATAAGCACTGAAGCTTTCTTT
.	.	TRBV29-1	TRBJ1-1	CSVEVGGVNTEAFF	TGCAGCGTTGAAGTTGGAGGGGTGAACACTGAAGCTTTCTTT
.	.	TRBV19	TRBJ1-6	CASRDTNSPLHF	TGTGCCAGTAGAGACACTAATTCACCCCTCCACTTT
.	TRBD2	TRBV4-3	TRBJ2-2	CASSLSGGASGELFF	TGCGCCAGCAGCCTTAGCGGGGGGGCCTCCGGGGAGCTGTTTTTT
.	TRBD1	TRBV6-5	TRBJ1-2	CASSLGQYYGYTF	TGTGCCAGCAGTCTGGGACAGTACTATGGCTACACCTTC
.	TRBD1	TRBV9	TRBJ1-2	CASSVADRENYGYTF	TGTGCCAGCAGCGTAGCGGACAGGGAGAACTATGGCTACACCTTC
once	.	TRBV7-9	TRBJ1-2	CASSLGQTTYGYTF	TGTGCCAGCAGCTTAGGGCAGACAACTTATGGCTACACCTTC
.	.	TRBV19	TRBJ2-7	CASSIGGGSGPYEQYF	TGTGCCAGTAGTATAGGAGGAGGTAGCGGCCCCTACGAGCAGTACTTC